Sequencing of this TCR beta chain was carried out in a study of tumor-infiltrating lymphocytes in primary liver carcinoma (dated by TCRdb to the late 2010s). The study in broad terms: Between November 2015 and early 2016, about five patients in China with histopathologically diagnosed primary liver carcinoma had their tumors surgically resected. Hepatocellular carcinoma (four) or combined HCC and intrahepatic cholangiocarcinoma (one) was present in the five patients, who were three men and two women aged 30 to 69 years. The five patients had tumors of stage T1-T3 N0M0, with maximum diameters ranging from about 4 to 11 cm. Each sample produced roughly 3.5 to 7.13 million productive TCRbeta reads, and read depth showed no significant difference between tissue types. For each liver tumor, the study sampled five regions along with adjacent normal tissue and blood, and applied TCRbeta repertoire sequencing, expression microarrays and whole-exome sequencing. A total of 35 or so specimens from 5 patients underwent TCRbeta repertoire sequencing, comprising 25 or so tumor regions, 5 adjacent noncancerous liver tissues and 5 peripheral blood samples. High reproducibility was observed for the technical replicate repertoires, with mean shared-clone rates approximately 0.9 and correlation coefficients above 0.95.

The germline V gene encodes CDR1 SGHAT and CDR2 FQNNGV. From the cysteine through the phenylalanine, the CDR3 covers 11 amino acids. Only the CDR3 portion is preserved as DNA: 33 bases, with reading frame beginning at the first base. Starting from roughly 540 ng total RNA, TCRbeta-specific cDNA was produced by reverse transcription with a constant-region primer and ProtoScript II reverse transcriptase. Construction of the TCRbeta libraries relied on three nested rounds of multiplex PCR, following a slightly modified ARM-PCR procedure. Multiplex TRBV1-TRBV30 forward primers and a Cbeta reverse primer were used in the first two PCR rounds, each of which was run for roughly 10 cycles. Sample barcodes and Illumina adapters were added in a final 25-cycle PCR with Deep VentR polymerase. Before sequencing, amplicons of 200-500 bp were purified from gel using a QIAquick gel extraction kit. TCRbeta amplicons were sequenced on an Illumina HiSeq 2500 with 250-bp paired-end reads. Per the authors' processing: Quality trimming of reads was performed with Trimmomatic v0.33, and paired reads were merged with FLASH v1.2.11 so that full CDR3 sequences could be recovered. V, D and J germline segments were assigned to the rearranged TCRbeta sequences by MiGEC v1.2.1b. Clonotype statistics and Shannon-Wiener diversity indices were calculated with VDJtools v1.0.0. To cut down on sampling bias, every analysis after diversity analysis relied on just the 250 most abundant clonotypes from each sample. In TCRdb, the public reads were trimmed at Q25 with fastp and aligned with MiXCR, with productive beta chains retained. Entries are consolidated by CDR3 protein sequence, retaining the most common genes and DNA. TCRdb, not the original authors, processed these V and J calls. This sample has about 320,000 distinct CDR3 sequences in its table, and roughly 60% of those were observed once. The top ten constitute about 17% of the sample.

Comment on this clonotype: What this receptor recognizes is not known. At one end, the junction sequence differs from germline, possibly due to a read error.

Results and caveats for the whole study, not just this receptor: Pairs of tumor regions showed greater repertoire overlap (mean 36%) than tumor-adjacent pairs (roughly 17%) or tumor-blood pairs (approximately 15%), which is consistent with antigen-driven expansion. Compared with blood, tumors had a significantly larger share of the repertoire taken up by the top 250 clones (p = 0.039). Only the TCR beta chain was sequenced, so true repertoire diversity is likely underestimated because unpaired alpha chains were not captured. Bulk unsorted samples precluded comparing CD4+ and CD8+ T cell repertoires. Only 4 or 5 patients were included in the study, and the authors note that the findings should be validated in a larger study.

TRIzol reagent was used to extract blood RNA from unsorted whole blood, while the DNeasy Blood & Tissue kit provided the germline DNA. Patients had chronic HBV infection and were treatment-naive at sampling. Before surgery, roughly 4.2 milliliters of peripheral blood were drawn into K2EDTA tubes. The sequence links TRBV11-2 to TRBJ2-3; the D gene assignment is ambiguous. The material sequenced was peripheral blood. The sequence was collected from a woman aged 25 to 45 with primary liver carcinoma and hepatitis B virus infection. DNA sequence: TGTGCCAGCACCGCGGAAGATACGCTGTATTTT. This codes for CASTAEDTLYF.